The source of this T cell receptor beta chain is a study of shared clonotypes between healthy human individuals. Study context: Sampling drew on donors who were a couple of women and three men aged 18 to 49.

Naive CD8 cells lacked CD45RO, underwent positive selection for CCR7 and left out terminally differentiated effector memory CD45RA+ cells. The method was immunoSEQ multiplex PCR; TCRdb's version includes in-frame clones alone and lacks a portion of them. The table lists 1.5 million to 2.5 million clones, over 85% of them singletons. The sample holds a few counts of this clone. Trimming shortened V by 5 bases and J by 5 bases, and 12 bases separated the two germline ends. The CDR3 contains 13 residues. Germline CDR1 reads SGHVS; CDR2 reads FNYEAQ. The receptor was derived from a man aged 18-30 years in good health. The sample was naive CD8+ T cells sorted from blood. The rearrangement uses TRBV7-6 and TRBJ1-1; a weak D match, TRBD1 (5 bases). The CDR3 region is CASSPSGNTEAFF. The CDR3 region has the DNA TGTGCCAGCAGCCCGTCAGGGAATACTGAAGCTTTCTTT.